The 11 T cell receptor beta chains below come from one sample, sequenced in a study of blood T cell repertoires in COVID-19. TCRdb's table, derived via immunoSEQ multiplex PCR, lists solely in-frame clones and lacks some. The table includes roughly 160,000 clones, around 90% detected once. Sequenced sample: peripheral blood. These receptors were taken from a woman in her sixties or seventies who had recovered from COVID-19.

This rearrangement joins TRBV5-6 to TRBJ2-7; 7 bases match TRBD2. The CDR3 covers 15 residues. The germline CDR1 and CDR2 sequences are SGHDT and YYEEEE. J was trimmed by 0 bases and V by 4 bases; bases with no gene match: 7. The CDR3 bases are TGTGCCAGCAGCATCACCGGGACTACCTCCTACGAGCAGTACTTC. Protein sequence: CASSITGTTSYEQYF. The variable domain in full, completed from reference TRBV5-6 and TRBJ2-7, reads DAGVTQSPTHLIKTRGQQVTLRCSPKSGHDTVSWYQQALGQGPQFIFQYYEEEERQRGNFPDRFSGHQFPNYSSELNVNALLLGDSALYLCASSITGTTSYEQYFGPGTRLTVT.

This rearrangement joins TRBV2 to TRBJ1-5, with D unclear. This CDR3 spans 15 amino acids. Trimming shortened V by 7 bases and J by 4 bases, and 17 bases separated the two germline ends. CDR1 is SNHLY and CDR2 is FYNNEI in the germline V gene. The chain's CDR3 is CASKSERGINQPQHF. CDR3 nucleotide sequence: TGTGCCAGCAAGTCGGAGAGAGGGATAAATCAGCCCCAGCATTTT.

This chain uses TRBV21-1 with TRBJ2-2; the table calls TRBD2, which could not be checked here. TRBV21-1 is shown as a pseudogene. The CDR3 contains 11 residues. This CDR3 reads CASTSNGELFF. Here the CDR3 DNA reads TGTGCCAGCACGTCTAACGGGGAGCTGTTTTTT.

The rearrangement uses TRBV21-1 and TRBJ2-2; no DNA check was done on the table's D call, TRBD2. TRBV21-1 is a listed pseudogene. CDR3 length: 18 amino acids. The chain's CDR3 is CASRAGGKSGPTTGELFF. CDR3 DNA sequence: TGTGCCAGCAGGGCGGGCGGGAAAAGCGGGCCGACCACCGGGGAGCTGTTTTTT.

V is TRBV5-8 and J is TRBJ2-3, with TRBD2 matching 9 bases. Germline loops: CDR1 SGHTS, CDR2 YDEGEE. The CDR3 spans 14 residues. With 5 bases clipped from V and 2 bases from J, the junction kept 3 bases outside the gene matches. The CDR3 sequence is CASRIAGDTDTQYF. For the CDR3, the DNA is TGTGCCAGCAGGATAGCGGGGGACACAGATACGCAGTATTTT.

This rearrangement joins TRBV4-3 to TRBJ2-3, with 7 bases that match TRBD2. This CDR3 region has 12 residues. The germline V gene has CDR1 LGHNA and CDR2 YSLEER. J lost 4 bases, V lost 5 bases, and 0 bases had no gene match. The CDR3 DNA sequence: TGCGCCAGCAGCGCGGGGGCAGATACGCAGTATTTT. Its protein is CASSAGADTQYF.

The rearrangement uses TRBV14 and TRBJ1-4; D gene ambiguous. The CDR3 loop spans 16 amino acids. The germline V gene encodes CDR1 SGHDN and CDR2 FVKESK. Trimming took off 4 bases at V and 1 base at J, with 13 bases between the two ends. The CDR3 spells CASSPMGGITNEKLFF. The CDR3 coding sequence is TGTGCCAGCAGCCCCATGGGAGGGATAACTAATGAAAAACTGTTTTTT. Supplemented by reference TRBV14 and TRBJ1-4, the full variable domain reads EAGVTQFPSHSVIEKGQTVTLRCDPISGHDNLYWYRRVMGKEIKFLLHFVKESKQDESGMPNNRFLAERTGGTYSTLKVQPAELEDSGVYFCASSPMGGITNEKLFFGSGTQLSVL.

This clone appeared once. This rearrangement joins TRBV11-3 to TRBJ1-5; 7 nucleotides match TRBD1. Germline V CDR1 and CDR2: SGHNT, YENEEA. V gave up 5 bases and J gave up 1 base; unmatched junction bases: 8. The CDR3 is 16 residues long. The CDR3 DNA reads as TGTGCCAGCAGCCTCGGACAGGATTTCAGCAATCAGCCCCAGCATTTT. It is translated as CASSLGQDFSNQPQHF.

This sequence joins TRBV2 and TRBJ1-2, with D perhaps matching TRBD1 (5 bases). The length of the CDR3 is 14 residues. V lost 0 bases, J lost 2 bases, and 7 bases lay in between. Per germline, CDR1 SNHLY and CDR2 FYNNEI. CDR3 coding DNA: TGTGCCAGCAGTGAAGCGCCAGGGAACTATGGCTACACCTTC. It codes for CASSEAPGNYGYTF.

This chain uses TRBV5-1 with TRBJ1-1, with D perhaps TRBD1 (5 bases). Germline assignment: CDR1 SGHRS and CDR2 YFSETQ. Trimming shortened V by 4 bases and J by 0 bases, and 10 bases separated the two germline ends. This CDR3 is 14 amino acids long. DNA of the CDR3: TGCGCCAGCAGCCTCCAGGGCATGAACACTGAAGCTTTCTTT. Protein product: CASSLQGMNTEAFF.

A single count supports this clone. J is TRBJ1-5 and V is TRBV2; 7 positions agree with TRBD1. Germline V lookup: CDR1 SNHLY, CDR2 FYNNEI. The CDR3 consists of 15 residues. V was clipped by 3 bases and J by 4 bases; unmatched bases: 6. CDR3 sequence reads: CASSDRQGRNQPQHF. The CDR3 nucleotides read TGTGCCAGCAGTGATCGACAGGGTAGGAATCAGCCCCAGCATTTT.